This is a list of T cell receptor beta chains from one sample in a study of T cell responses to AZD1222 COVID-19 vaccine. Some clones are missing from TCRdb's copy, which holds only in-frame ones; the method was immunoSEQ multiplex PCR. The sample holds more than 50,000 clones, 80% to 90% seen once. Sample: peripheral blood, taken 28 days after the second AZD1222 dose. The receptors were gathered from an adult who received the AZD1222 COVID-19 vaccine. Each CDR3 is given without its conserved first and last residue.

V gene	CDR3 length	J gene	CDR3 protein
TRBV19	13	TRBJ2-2	ASRRSGGDTGELF
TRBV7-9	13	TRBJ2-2	ASSLGGRVTGELF
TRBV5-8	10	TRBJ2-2	ASSFGIGELF
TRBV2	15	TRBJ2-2	ASSSTSGRSNTGELF
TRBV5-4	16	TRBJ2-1	ASSLGLGPGAAGNEQF
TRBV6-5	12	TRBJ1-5	ASLDRGLHQPQH
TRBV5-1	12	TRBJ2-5	ASSRDSVVETQY
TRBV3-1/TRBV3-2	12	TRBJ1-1	ASSQDIRSTEAF
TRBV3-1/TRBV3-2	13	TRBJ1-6	ASSPRGSYNSPLH
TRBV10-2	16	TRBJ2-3	ASSEPASGTSGRDTQY
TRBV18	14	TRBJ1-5	ASSPKQGGGNQPQH
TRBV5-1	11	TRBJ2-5	ASSLYVQETQY
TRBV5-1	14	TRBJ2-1	ASSLGGTGGYNEQF
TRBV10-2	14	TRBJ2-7	ASSEAFRDSSYEQY
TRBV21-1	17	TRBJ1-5	ASSKASRWLSGGNQPQH
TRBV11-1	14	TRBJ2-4	ASSDHLGLAKNIQY
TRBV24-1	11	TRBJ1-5	ATSDLGNQPQH
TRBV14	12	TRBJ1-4	ASRPTGLDGKLF
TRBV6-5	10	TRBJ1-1	ASKLVQGEAF
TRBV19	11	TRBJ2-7	ASTPTLGYEQY
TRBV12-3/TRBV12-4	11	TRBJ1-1	ASTWTGWAEAF
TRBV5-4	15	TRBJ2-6	ASSARGMISGANVLT